The 6 T cell receptor beta chains below come from one sample, sequenced in a study of blood T cell repertoires in COVID-19. The assay was immunoSEQ multiplex PCR, and TCRdb's table has in-frame clones only and misses some. The table lists over 85,000 clones, roughly 86% of them singletons. The sequenced sample was peripheral blood. All receptors derive from a human donor with acute or convalescent COVID-19. The donor label of this sample is uncertain.

V is TRBV5-1 and J is TRBJ2-2; TRBD1 agrees at 9 bases. Unmatched junction bases numbered 10, after V lost 0 bases and J lost 7 bases. The germline V gene encodes CDR1 SGHRS and CDR2 YFSETQ. This CDR3 contains 17 residues. CDR3 DNA: TGCGCCAGCAGCTTGGCACCCCAGGGACAGGGAGACGGGGAGCTGTTTTTT. As protein: CASSLAPQGQGDGELFF.

The rearrangement uses TRBV30 and TRBJ2-2, with 8 bases matching TRBD1. The germline V gene has CDR1 GTSNPN and CDR2 SVGIG (reference sequence). The V segment lost 8 bases and the J segment 2 bases; nucleotides outside the gene matches: 10. The CDR3 extends over 15 amino acids. CDR3 region: CAGRDRGLNTGELFF. CDR3 DNA: TGTGCCGGCCGAGACAGGGGACTTAACACCGGGGAGCTGTTTTTT.

The chain is built from TRBV10-3 and TRBJ1-1; D is undetermined. There are 12 residues in the CDR3. V shed 4 bases and J shed 6 bases, with 9 bases lying between them. Looked up from germline, CDR1 is ENHRY and CDR2 is SYGVKD. DNA for the CDR3: TGTGCCATCAGTGGAACATTATCTGAAGCTTTCTTT. This encodes CAISGTLSEAFF.

This clone was detected once. The V gene is TRBV28, the J gene TRBJ1-2, with TRBD1 matching 9 bases. The CDR3 covers 13 residues. V lost 10 bases and J lost 2; bases outside the gene matches: 5. Germline loops: CDR1 MDHEN, CDR2 SYDVKM. The CDR3 nucleotides are TGTGCCACCCCCGGACAGGGGAACTATGGCTACACCTTC. Its translation: CATPGQGNYGYTF.

V gene TRBV11-2 combines with J gene TRBJ2-2; 11 bases map to TRBD2. The ends lost 6 bases at V and 1 base at J; junction bases unmatched: 13. The CDR3 consists of 19 residues. Germline assignment: CDR1 SGHAT and CDR2 FQNNGV. CDR3 loop: CASRSRRLAGGLNTGELFF. The CDR3 DNA reads TGTGCCAGCAGATCTCGTAGGCTAGCGGGGGGCCTGAACACCGGGGAGCTGTTTTTT. Drawing the rest from reference TRBV11-2 and TRBJ2-2, the complete variable domain is EAGVAQSPRYKIIEKRQSVAFWCNPISGHATLYWYQQILGQGPKLLIQFQNNGVVDDSQLPKDRFSAERLKGVDSTLKIQPAKLEDSAVYLCASRSRRLAGGLNTGELFFGEGSRLTVL.

This clone has more than one count but fewer than ten. CDR3 protein: CASSIEGGAEAFF. For the CDR3, the DNA is TGTGCCAGTAGTATAGAAGGGGGCGCTGAAGCTTTCTTT. V is TRBV19 and J is TRBJ1-1; TRBD1 matches at 7 bases. CDR3 length equals 13 residues. V trimming: 0 bases; J trimming: 6 bases; junction bases outside the gene matches: 1. The germline V gene encodes CDR1 LNHDA and CDR2 SQIVND (reference sequence). The full variable domain, its missing parts supplied by reference TRBV19 and TRBJ1-1, is DGGITQSPKYLFRKEGQNVTLSCEQNLNHDAMYWYRQDPGQGLRLIYYSQIVNDFQKGDIAEGYSVSREKKESFPLTVTSAQKNPTAFYLCASSIEGGAEAFFGQGTRLTVV.